Following are 11 T cell receptor beta chains from one sample sequenced in a study of blood T cell repertoires in COVID-19. Profiled with immunoSEQ multiplex PCR; TCRdb holds only in-frame clones, not every one. The sample consists of 150,000 to 200,000 clones, about 87% of them appearing once. Sequencing input: peripheral blood. Receptor source: a woman in her 70s with COVID-19, enrolled during active disease.

This chain links TRBV27 with TRBJ2-7; a weak D match, TRBD2 (5 bases). This CDR3 region has 13 residues. Germline V lookup: CDR1 MNHEY, CDR2 SMNVEV (reference sequence). V lost 3 bases, J lost 5 bases, and 11 bases lay in between. The CDR3 region has the DNA TGTGCCAGCAGTTTTGGCCGGGGTGACGAGCAGTACTTC. Translating gives CASSFGRGDEQYF.

The chain employs TRBV9 and TRBJ2-3; 8 bases fit TRBD2. V trimming: 4 bases; J trimming: 10 bases; junction bases outside the gene matches: 11. Looked up from germline, CDR1 is SGDLS and CDR2 is YYNGEE. This CDR3 has 14 amino acids. The CDR3 DNA reads as TGTGCCAGCAGCTTAGCGGGAAAGAATCTGGCGCAGTATTTT. Its translation is CASSLAGKNLAQYF.

This chain links TRBV15 with TRBJ2-3, with D possibly being TRBD2 (6 bases). The V and J ends lost 1 base and 9 bases respectively, with 8 bases between them. CDR1 and CDR2 (germline): LNHNV, YYDKDF (reference sequence). This CDR3 has 12 residues. CDR3 amino acids: CATSRVEGTQYF. CDR3 sequence (DNA): TGTGCCACCAGCAGAGTGGAGGGGACGCAGTATTTT.

The rearrangement joins TRBV27 to TRBJ2-5; 7 bases agree with TRBD2. Germline CDR1 MNHEY, CDR2 SMNVEV (reference sequence). Germline trimming cut 4 bases from V and 3 bases from J; bases unmatched to any gene: 17. The CDR3 has 18 amino acids. Here the CDR3 DNA reads TGTGCCAGCAGTTACCGCCCCGGGGTGGCGGGGGAAGAAGAGACCCAGTACTTC. Translation gives CASSYRPGVAGEEETQYF.

This clone came up a few times. The chain joins TRBV6-5 to TRBJ1-5; D unclear. The CDR3 has 13 residues. Trimming took 5 bases from V and 6 from J, leaving 11 bases between them. CDR1 MNHEY and CDR2 SVGAGI come from the germline V gene. The CDR3 DNA reads as TGTGCCAGCAGTCCTTCCCTCGGTCAGCCCCAGCATTTT. The encoded protein is CASSPSLGQPQHF.

V and J are TRBV4-2 and TRBJ2-7, with D unresolved. CDR3 length equals 16 residues. V lost 4 bases, J lost 7 bases, and 23 bases lay in between. Germline V lookup: CDR1 LGHNA, CDR2 YNFKEQ. CDR3 amino acids: CASSLSDPPRSNEQYF. CDR3 sequence (DNA): TGTGCCAGCAGCCTTTCCGACCCCCCCAGGTCGAATGAGCAGTACTTC.

J is TRBJ1-4 and V is TRBV5-1; tentative D call: TRBD1 (5 bases). Germline V lookup: CDR1 SGHRS, CDR2 YFSETQ. The CDR3 has 14 residues. V shed 6 bases and J shed 5 bases, with 14 bases lying between them. The CDR3 coding sequence is TGCGCCAGCACCGAAGCAGGGAGGAATGAAAAACTGTTTTTT. This gives the protein CASTEAGRNEKLFF.

The rearrangement uses TRBV6-2 or TRBV6-3 and TRBJ2-1; TRBD2 matches 8 bases. CDR3 length: 15 residues. V lost 2 bases, J lost 6 bases, and 6 bases stayed unmatched. The V gene's germline CDR1 is MNHEY and CDR2 SVGEGT. DNA of the CDR3: TGTGCCAGCAGTTACGGGACTAGGCGTGGCAATGAGCAGTTCTTC. Translation gives CASSYGTRRGNEQFF.

This rearrangement joins TRBV7-9 to TRBJ2-5; D is undetermined. This CDR3 is built from 12 residues. V shed 4 bases and J shed 7 bases, with 10 bases lying between them. Germline V gene sequence: CDR1 SEHNR, CDR2 FQNEAQ (reference sequence). CDR3 coding DNA: TGTGCCAGCAGCTCCCCGGGTGGGACCCAGTACTTC. It specifies CASSSPGGTQYF.

V and J are TRBV7-8 and TRBJ2-5; 7 bases agree with TRBD2. Germline V gene sequence: CDR1 SGHVS, CDR2 FQNEAQ. The length of the CDR3 is 15 residues. The V segment lost 1 base and the J segment 5 bases; nucleotides outside the gene matches: 7. CDR3 sequence: CASSLVGQGGETQYF. The DNA for the CDR3 is TGTGCCAGCAGCTTAGTGGGGCAGGGAGGGGAGACCCAGTACTTC.

The chain uses TRBV11-2 and TRBJ1-3; D unresolved. Per the germline V gene, CDR1 is SGHAT and CDR2 is FQNNGV. V was cut by 5 bases and J by 0 bases, with 14 bases left in between. The CDR3 length is 16 residues. CDR3 in amino acids: CASSRLGGVSGNTIYF. CDR3 sequence (DNA): TGTGCCAGCAGCCGCCTCGGTGGTGTCTCTGGAAACACCATATATTTT.